Below, 11 T cell receptor beta chains from the same sample are listed, as sequenced in a study of T cells in Graves' hyperthyroidism and ophthalmopathy (dated by TCRdb to between 2019 and 2020). Library method: multiplex PCR. For sequencing, an Illumina HiSeq 2000 was employed. TCR beta CDR3 regions were amplified from RNA transcripts. The TCR CDR3 was subjected to a first round of RT-PCR using the HTBI primer set and the Qiagen OneStep RT-PCR kit. Using fastp trimming at Q25 and MiXCR clonotype assembly, TCRdb reanalyzed the public sequencing data and kept in-frame beta chains. All rows with the same CDR3 protein become a single entry with the most common DNA and genes. Recorded for this sample are hundreds of thousands of distinct CDR3 sequences; about 14% of them occurred a single time. The ten top clones hold roughly 10% of the sample. Material: blood. These receptor sequences come from a young woman with Graves' hyperthyroidism.

This clonotype was counted many times. The genes are TRBV6-2 or TRBV6-3 and TRBJ1-1; 9 bases match TRBD1. Per germline, CDR1 MNHEY and CDR2 SVGEGT. With 1 base clipped from V and 0 bases from J, the junction kept 9 bases outside the gene matches. This CDR3 comprises 18 residues. The CDR3 loop is CASSYLPGTGTMNTEAFF. The CDR3 nucleotides read TGTGCCAGCAGTTACTTACCCGGGACAGGGACCATGAACACTGAAGCTTTCTTT.

This clonotype occurred a few times. The chain couples TRBV2 to TRBJ2-2, with unresolved D. This CDR3 has 10 residues. CDR1 SNHLY and CDR2 FYNNEI come from the germline V gene. The V end was cut by 9 bases, the J end by 8 bases, with 7 bases between. The CDR3 region has the DNA TGTGCCAGTGAAGGTGGGGAGCTGTTTTTT. Translated, it gives CASEGGELFF.

This clonotype has a handful of counts. This chain joins TRBV20-1 and TRBJ1-3; the D is unclear. V was trimmed by 3 bases and J by 1 base, leaving 10 bases between them. The germline CDR1 and CDR2 sequences are DFQATT and SNEGSKA (reference sequence). The CDR3 is made up of 14 amino acids. The CDR3 protein is CSARSGGSGNTIYF. The CDR3, as DNA: TGCAGTGCTAGGTCGGGAGGTTCTGGAAACACCATATATTTT.

This clonotype was recorded many times. V gene TRBV3-1 combines with J gene TRBJ2-5; D is uncertain. This CDR3 region has 16 residues. Trimming shortened V by 4 bases and J by 5 bases, and 20 bases separated the two germline ends. In germline, CDR1 is LGHDT, CDR2 YNNKEL (reference sequence). The DNA for the CDR3 is TGTGCCAGCAGCCCTGGCGAAGTACACCCACGGGAGACCCAGTACTTC. It codes for CASSPGEVHPRETQYF.

This clonotype was picked up many times. This chain links TRBV30 with TRBJ2-3, with D unresolved. V was shortened by 0 bases and J by 2 bases, with 12 bases between the two germline ends. The CDR3 has 15 amino acids. The germline V gene has CDR1 GTSNPN and CDR2 SVGIG (reference sequence). The CDR3 coding sequence is TGTGCCTGGAGTGTAGGGCTAGATCCCACAGATACGCAGTATTTT. It translates to CAWSVGLDPTDTQYF.

This clonotype was recorded at least ten times. CDR3 protein: CSVVRGHGDTEAFF. The CDR3 bases are TGCAGCGTTGTCCGGGGGCATGGCGACACTGAAGCTTTCTTT. The chain joins TRBV29-1 to TRBJ1-1, with D perhaps TRBD1 (6 bases). CDR3 length: 14 amino acids. Germline CDR1 is SQVTM and CDR2 is ANQGSEA. V shed 4 bases and J shed 3 bases, with 15 bases lying between them.

The table lists this clonotype with a few counts. The V gene is TRBV27, the J gene TRBJ2-1; D is perhaps TRBD2 (11 bases). CDR1 and CDR2 from the germline V gene are MNHEY and SMNVEV (reference sequence). The ends were cut back, 3 bases at V and 8 bases at J, with 29 bases in the middle. This CDR3 spans 19 amino acids. CDR3 sequence (DNA): TGTGCCAGCAGTTTTCCGGGACAGGGGTTAGCGGGAGGGCCCGATGAGCAGTTCTTC. Residues: CASSFPGQGLAGGPDEQFF.

This clonotype was picked up many times. The chain employs TRBV12-3 or TRBV12-4 and TRBJ1-2; weak D call: TRBD1 (5 bases). With 5 bases removed from V and 0 bases from J, the gap between germline ends came to 19 bases. CDR3 length: 17 residues. The CDR3 bases are TGTGCCAGCAGTCCCCCGCGGGACGGCCCAACTAACTATGGCTACACCTTC. Encoded protein: CASSPPRDGPTNYGYTF.

This clonotype showed up many times. This chain uses TRBV7-9 with TRBJ2-1, with D possibly being TRBD2 (5 bases). Germline V gives CDR1 SEHNR, CDR2 FQNEAQ (reference sequence). The CDR3 is 11 residues long. V lost 7 bases and J lost 7, with 8 bases in between. The chain's CDR3 is CASTSGNEQFF. CDR3 bases: TGTGCCAGCACCTCGGGGAATGAGCAGTTCTTC.

This clonotype was detected ten times or more. The chain is built from TRBV7-6 and TRBJ2-1; D not resolved. The CDR3 runs to 15 residues. Trimming left V 3 bases short and J 5 bases short, with 14 bases between. The germline CDR1 and CDR2 sequences are SGHVS and FNYEAQ. CDR3 DNA sequence: TGTGCCAGCAGCTTGGCGTGGGGTCCCAACAATGAGCAGTTCTTC. Protein sequence: CASSLAWGPNNEQFF.

The CDR3 here is CASSYGPGAGLKVGGSYEQYF. CDR3 in DNA: TGTGCCAGCAGTTACGGCCCGGGTGCAGGGCTGAAAGTAGGAGGCTCCTACGAGCAGTACTTC. The chain has TRBV6-2 or TRBV6-3 and TRBJ2-7; D possibly uses TRBD1 or TRBD2 (5 bases each). The CDR3 totals 21 residues. Germline-derived CDR1 and CDR2 are MNHEY and SVGEGT. The ends were cut back, 2 bases at V and 0 bases at J, with 29 bases in the middle.